What follows are 18 T cell receptor beta chains derived from one specimen sequenced in a study of blood T cell repertoires in COVID-19. Measured with immunoSEQ multiplex PCR; TCRdb has only the in-frame clones, and not every one. The table shows 180,000 or so clones, with roughly nine tenths occurring only once. Sequencing input: peripheral blood. The receptors here all came from a man aged 18 to 30 with acute or convalescent COVID-19.

This chain uses TRBV10-3 with TRBJ2-5, with 8 bases that match TRBD1. Germline lookup yields CDR1 ENHRY and CDR2 SYGVKD. The ends lost 6 bases at V and 5 bases at J; junction bases unmatched: 20. The CDR3 is 18 amino acids. CDR3 nucleotides: TGTGCCATCAGGGCTGACTACTCAGGGGGCGCGGGGTTGGAGACCCAGTACTTC. Its translation is CAIRADYSGGAGLETQYF.

V and J are TRBV18 and TRBJ1-3, with D possibly being TRBD1 (5 bases). The CDR3 spans 16 residues. Germline CDR1 is KGHSH and CDR2 is LQKENI. Trimming pared 0 bases from V and 3 bases from J, leaving 12 bases between. In DNA, the CDR3 is TGTGCCAGCTCACCACCGGTCAGGGTCGGTGGAAACACCATATATTTT. Its protein is CASSPPVRVGGNTIYF.

CDR3 sequence reads: CASSLVAGGLTDTQYF. The CDR3 DNA is TGTGCCAGCAGCTTAGTGGCGGGAGGGTTAACAGATACGCAGTATTTT. V usage is TRBV7-6 and J usage is TRBJ2-3; TRBD2 matches 9 bases. Losses at the gene ends were 1 base for V and 3 bases for J; bases not matched to a gene: 5. CDR1 SGHVS and CDR2 FNYEAQ come from the germline V gene. CDR3 length equals 16 residues.

This chain joins TRBV30 and TRBJ1-6; D is uncertain. This CDR3 region has 16 residues. Germline assignment: CDR1 GTSNPN and CDR2 SVGIG (reference sequence). Deletions cut 1 base from V and 2 bases from J, with 12 bases between. The CDR3 here is CAWSGSAGAYNSPLHF. The CDR3 DNA follows: TGTGCCTGGAGTGGTTCAGCCGGGGCCTATAATTCACCCCTCCACTTT.

The chain has TRBV7-9 and TRBJ2-4; TRBD2 might be the D (6 bases). CDR3 length: 18 amino acids. Looked up from germline, CDR1 is SEHNR and CDR2 is FQNEAQ (reference sequence). Trimming left V 0 bases short and J 1 base short, with 16 bases between. The CDR3 DNA reads as TGTGCCAGCAGCTTAGCAAGCGGGCAGGGTATGGCCAAAAACATTCAGTACTTC. Translation gives CASSLASGQGMAKNIQYF.

V and J are TRBV4-1 and TRBJ2-2, with 9 bases that match TRBD1. V dropped 2 bases and J dropped 5; count of bases not matched to a gene: 6. Germline CDR1 is MGHRA and CDR2 is YSYEKL. The CDR3 runs 16 residues. CDR3 nucleotide sequence: TGCGCCAGCAGCCAACTGGGACAGGGAAAAACCGGGGAGCTGTTTTTT. It is translated as CASSQLGQGKTGELFF.

This clone was detected only a few times. The chain is built from TRBV6-1 and TRBJ1-4; D remains unclear. The CDR3 runs to 15 residues. Trimming took off 1 base at V and 3 bases at J, with 9 bases between the two ends. CDR1 and CDR2 from the germline V gene are MNHNS and SASEGT. The CDR3 bases are TGTGCCAGCAGTGAAGTATGGGCCTCTAATGAAAAACTGTTTTTT. Translating it yields CASSEVWASNEKLFF.

The chain employs TRBV29-1 and TRBJ2-3; a weak D match, TRBD2 (7 bases). The length of the CDR3 is 13 residues. Trimming stripped 5 bases from V and 4 bases from J, with 13 bases between. The V gene's germline CDR1 is SQVTM and CDR2 ANQGSEA. DNA of the CDR3: TGCAGCGTTCCTTCCGGGGGGCCAGATACGCAGTATTTT. Amino acids: CSVPSGGPDTQYF.

The rearrangement uses TRBV5-6 and TRBJ2-7; TRBD1 matches at 8 bases. The CDR3 contains 12 residues. The germline gives CDR1 SGHDT, CDR2 YYEEEE. J gave up 6 bases and V 4 bases, and 3 bases lay outside the gene matches. DNA of the CDR3: TGTGCCAGCAGCGGGACAGGACTCGAGCAGTACGTC. Protein sequence: CASSGTGLEQYV.

V gene TRBV6-8 combines with J gene TRBJ2-2, with D perhaps TRBD2 (5 bases). There are 10 residues in the CDR3. Germline values: CDR1 MNHGY, CDR2 SAAAGT. The CDR3 DNA follows: TGTTCCGGGAAGGACGGGGAGCTGTTTTTT. This encodes CSGKDGELFF.

The rearrangement links TRBV5-4 to TRBJ1-5; 9 positions match TRBD1. The V and J ends lost 4 bases and 7 bases, in that order; junction bases with no gene match: 6. Per germline, CDR1 SGHNT and CDR2 YYREEE (reference sequence). The length of the CDR3 is 14 residues. This CDR3 is CASSIQGAGQPQHF. In DNA form, the CDR3 reads TGTGCCAGCAGCATACAGGGGGCAGGGCAGCCCCAGCATTTT.

The rearrangement links TRBV28 to TRBJ2-3; 11 nucleotides align to TRBD1. This CDR3 has 14 residues. V gave up 8 bases and J gave up 2 bases; unmatched junction bases: 3. Per germline, CDR1 MDHEN and CDR2 SYDVKM. The CDR3 nucleotides read TGTGCCAGCGGGGACAGGGGGGACACAGATACGCAGTATTTT. It is translated as CASGDRGDTDTQYF.

The chain links TRBV12-3 or TRBV12-4 to TRBJ2-2; D call uncertain. The CDR3 runs to 10 residues. Trimming left V 8 bases short and J 7 bases short, with 5 bases between. The CDR3 is CASGDGELFF. DNA of the CDR3: TGTGCCAGCGGAGACGGGGAGCTGTTTTTT.

With respect to this clone: The sample contains more than one DNA sequence encoding this CDR3. V is TRBV18 and J is TRBJ1-5, with D maybe TRBD1 (6 bases). The CDR3 spans 14 residues. CDR1 and CDR2 (germline): KGHSH, LQKENI. Trimming left V 3 bases short and J 4 bases short, with 10 bases between. CDR3 protein: CASSPGQRNQPQHF. The CDR3 region has the DNA TGTGCCAGCTCACCCGGACAGCGGAATCAGCCCCAGCATTTT.

V gene TRBV19 combines with J gene TRBJ2-1, with 8 bases that match TRBD1. Germline V gives CDR1 LNHDA, CDR2 SQIVND (reference sequence). This CDR3 region has 16 residues. With 5 bases clipped from V and 0 bases from J, the junction kept 6 bases outside the gene matches. In DNA, the CDR3 is TGTGCCAGTAGTTGGGGGACAGGTATCTCCTACAATGAGCAGTTCTTC. Translation: CASSWGTGISYNEQFF.

The sample holds one count of this clone. V is TRBV30 and J is TRBJ1-3; 9 bases agree with TRBD1. V trimming: 4 bases; J trimming: 0 bases; junction bases outside the gene matches: 4. The V gene's germline CDR1 is GTSNPN and CDR2 SVGIG (reference sequence). The CDR3 has 15 residues. For the CDR3, the DNA is TGTGCCTGGAAGGGACAGGGAATCTCTGGAAACACCATATATTTT. Its protein product is CAWKGQGISGNTIYF.

The CDR3 spells CASSGDRSSYNEQFF. The CDR3 DNA sequence: TGTGCCAGCTCAGGTGACAGGTCGTCCTACAATGAGCAGTTCTTC. The V call is TRBV18, the J call TRBJ2-1, with D tentatively TRBD1 (6 bases). Per the germline V gene, CDR1 is KGHSH and CDR2 is LQKENI. This CDR3 region has 15 residues. Deletions cut 5 bases from V and 1 base from J, with 12 bases between.

The V gene is TRBV29-1, the J gene TRBJ2-2, with 7 bases identical to TRBD1. Germline V gene data show CDR1 as SQVTM and CDR2 as ANQGSEA. V dropped 7 bases and J dropped 4; count of bases not matched to a gene: 9. CDR3 length equals 14 residues. The CDR3 here is CSASGQTITGELFF. The CDR3 region has the DNA TGCAGCGCATCGGGACAGACGATCACCGGGGAGCTGTTTTTT.